These T cell receptor beta chains were read from a single sample in a study of OX40 agonist ivuxolimab in advanced cancers. The assay was immunoSEQ multiplex PCR, and TCRdb's table has in-frame clones only and misses some. This sample has about 44,000 clones; 80% occur once, and the top ten carry less than 11%. The sample consisted of CD4+ or CD8+ T cells sorted from blood, taken in a trial of the OX40 agonist ivuxolimab. Receptors were obtained from an adult with an advanced solid tumor such as melanoma, head and neck, liver or kidney cancer. Both conserved end residues are part of each CDR3. The D gene is left open where the match is weak. Clone size appears in some rows only: once, few, many, or a class for an expanded clone.

>TRBJ1-4|once|TRBV30|-
CAWRWGLNEKLFF
TGTGCCTGGAGGTGGGGATTGAATGAAAAACTGTTTTTT
>TRBJ1-1|few|TRBV30|-
CAWNPSLNTEAFF
TGTGCCTGGAACCCCAGTCTGAACACTGAAGCTTTCTTT
>TRBJ1-6|-|TRBV18|TRBD1
CASSPGQGESPLHF
TGTGCCAGCTCACCGGGACAGGGGGAATCACCCCTCCACTTT
>TRBJ2-1|-|TRBV29-1|-
CSVEGTGRPRTQFF
TGCAGCGTTGAGGGGACGGGCAGGCCCAGGACGCAGTTCTTC
>TRBJ1-1|-|TRBV29-1|TRBD1
CSGGTANTEAFF
TGCAGCGGGGGGACAGCGAACACTGAAGCTTTCTTT
>TRBJ2-5|-|TRBV6-1|-
CASSPTRETQYF
TGTGCCAGCAGTCCGACGAGGGAGACCCAGTACTTC
>TRBJ1-1|-|TRBV11-2|-
CASSSDLNTEAFF
TGTGCCAGCAGCTCTGACCTGAACACTGAAGCTTTCTTT
>TRBJ2-6|-|TRBV2|-
CASSEVHSGANVLTF
TGTGCCAGCAGTGAAGTCCATTCTGGGGCCAACGTCCTGACTTTC
>TRBJ1-5|few|TRBV30|-
CAWKLGTGNQPQHF
TGTGCCTGGAAACTCGGGACGGGAAATCAGCCCCAGCATTTT
>TRBJ2-2|-|TRBV6-5|-
CASRNTGELFF
TGTGCCAGCAGGAACACCGGGGAGCTGTTTTTT
>TRBJ2-2|few|TRBV30|-
CAWVRRPKDTGELFF
TGTGCCTGGGTTCGGAGGCCGAAGGACACCGGGGAGCTGTTTTTT
>TRBJ2-7|-|TRBV11-2|-
CASSPQVGSSYEQYF
TGTGCCAGCAGCCCCCAGGTGGGTTCCTCCTACGAGCAGTACTTC
>TRBJ1-2|-|TRBV19|-
CASSESRKSYGYTF
TGTGCCAGTAGTGAAAGTAGGAAAAGCTATGGCTACACCTTC
>TRBJ2-7|-|TRBV5-6|-
CASSLGTGGTSGYF
TGTGCCAGCAGCTTGGGGACAGGGGGGACTAGCGGGTACTTC
>TRBJ2-7|-|TRBV28|TRBD1
CASTYGTGARYEQYF
TGTGCCAGCACTTACGGGACAGGGGCCAGATACGAGCAGTACTTC
>TRBJ2-3|once|TRBV6-5|-
CASSYLIYTQYF
TGTGCCAGCAGTTACCTAATTTATACGCAGTATTTT
>TRBJ2-7|-|TRBV19|TRBD2
CASSMGGSHYEQYF
TGTGCCAGTAGTATGGGCGGGAGCCACTACGAGCAGTACTTC
>TRBJ1-2|-|TRBV6-1|TRBD1
CASSGDSYGYTF
TGTGCCAGCAGCGGGGACAGCTATGGCTACACCTTC
>TRBJ2-7|few|TRBV28|TRBD1
CAGRGQGTLEQYF
TGTGCCGGAAGGGGACAGGGGACGCTCGAGCAGTACTTC
>TRBJ1-5|once|TRBV10-1|TRBD1
CASSTTGDQPQHF
TGCGCCAGCAGTACAACAGGGGATCAGCCCCAGCATTTT
>TRBJ2-7|-|TRBV10-2|-
CASSLQGIGYEQYF
TGCGCCAGCAGTCTACAGGGAATAGGCTACGAGCAGTACTTC
>TRBJ1-1|-|TRBV6-5|TRBD1
CASSQTGRTEAFF
TGTGCCAGCAGCCAGACAGGGAGGACTGAAGCTTTCTTT
>TRBJ1-2|-|TRBV27|TRBD1
CASSPRTGLKGNYGYTF
TGTGCCAGCAGTCCCCGGACAGGGCTTAAGGGCAACTATGGCTACACCTTC
>TRBJ2-7|-|TRBV28|-
CASSPPGGPTYEQYF
TGTGCCAGCAGTCCCCCCGGGGGGCCGACCTACGAGCAGTACTTC
>TRBJ1-3|few|TRBV30|-
CAWSSTDLSGNTIYF
TGTGCCTGGAGTAGTACAGACCTCTCTGGAAACACCATATATTTT
>TRBJ2-5|-|TRBV5-8|-
CASSGGTETQYF
TGTGCCAGCAGCGGGGGGACGGAGACCCAGTACTTC
>TRBJ2-7|-|TRBV28|-
CATALVSYEQYF
TGTGCCACTGCCCTCGTCTCCTACGAGCAGTACTTC
>TRBJ2-3|-|TRBV5-1|TRBD1
CASSPLGQAVTDTQYF
TGCGCCAGCAGCCCCCTTGGACAGGCCGTCACAGATACGCAGTATTTT
>TRBJ1-5|-|TRBV18|-
CASSPTGDSNQPQHF
TGTGCCAGCTCACCAACGGGGGATAGCAATCAGCCCCAGCATTTT
>TRBJ2-1|-|TRBV30|TRBD2
CAWRRRGGSNEQFF
TGTGCCTGGAGGCGGCGGGGAGGGTCAAATGAGCAGTTCTTC
>TRBJ2-2|-|TRBV4-2|-
CASSQDALNTGELFF
TGTGCCAGCAGCCAAGACGCCCTAAACACCGGGGAGCTGTTTTTT
>TRBJ2-2|-|TRBV28|-
CASSGVKALRFTGELFF
TGTGCCAGCAGCGGCGTAAAGGCATTGCGATTTACCGGGGAGCTGTTTTTT
>TRBJ1-2|few|TRBV19|TRBD1
CASSRGQGDGYTF
TGTGCCAGTAGTAGGGGACAGGGTGATGGCTACACCTTC
>TRBJ1-1|-|TRBV19|-
CASSIEDSMNTEAFF
TGTGCCAGTAGTATAGAGGACAGCATGAACACTGAAGCTTTCTTT
>TRBJ2-5|-|TRBV10-3|-
CAISALDGETQYF
TGTGCCATCAGTGCGCTAGACGGTGAGACCCAGTACTTC
>TRBJ1-6|-|TRBV25-1|TRBD1
CASSGGQGNSPLHF
TGTGCCAGCAGTGGGGGACAGGGAAACTCACCCCTCCACTTT
>TRBJ1-3|once|TRBV9|-
CASSVAAGASGNTIYF
TGTGCCAGCAGCGTCGCGGCAGGGGCATCGGGAAACACCATATATTTT
>TRBJ2-2|-|TRBV30|-
CAWSTGISGELFF
TGTGCCTGGAGTACAGGGATTTCGGGGGAGCTGTTTTTT
>TRBJ2-7|-|TRBV7-2|TRBD2
CASSLSGRFWYEQYF
TGTGCCAGCAGCTTAAGCGGGAGGTTTTGGTACGAGCAGTACTTC
>TRBJ2-2|-|TRBV5-1|TRBD2
CASSPGLAGTGELFF
TGCGCCAGCAGCCCCGGGCTAGCGGGAACCGGGGAGCTGTTTTTT
>TRBJ2-3|-|TRBV30|-
CAWSVRRGGYTDTQYF
TGTGCCTGGAGTGTACGAAGAGGGGGGTACACAGATACGCAGTATTTT
>TRBJ2-2|-|TRBV11-2|-
CASSTKLDTGELFF
TGTGCCAGCAGTACCAAGTTGGACACCGGGGAGCTGTTTTTT
>TRBJ2-5|-|TRBV7-9|-
CASSLDGFQETQYF
TGTGCCAGCAGCTTAGATGGCTTCCAAGAGACCCAGTACTTC
>TRBJ1-1|-|TRBV18|-
CASSPLGLGTEAFF
TGTGCCAGCTCACCACTGGGGCTGGGCACTGAAGCTTTCTTT
>TRBJ1-2|-|TRBV19|TRBD1
CATRQGAVRSGYTF
TGTGCCACCCGACAGGGGGCAGTTCGTAGCGGTTACACCTTC
>TRBJ2-2|-|TRBV19|TRBD2
CASRTGGPNTGELFF
TGTGCCAGTAGGACGGGAGGGCCCAACACCGGGGAGCTGTTTTTT
>TRBJ1-1|few|TRBV5-1|TRBD1
CASSFGTGTVPEAFF
TGCGCCAGCAGCTTCGGTACAGGGACAGTGCCTGAAGCTTTCTTT